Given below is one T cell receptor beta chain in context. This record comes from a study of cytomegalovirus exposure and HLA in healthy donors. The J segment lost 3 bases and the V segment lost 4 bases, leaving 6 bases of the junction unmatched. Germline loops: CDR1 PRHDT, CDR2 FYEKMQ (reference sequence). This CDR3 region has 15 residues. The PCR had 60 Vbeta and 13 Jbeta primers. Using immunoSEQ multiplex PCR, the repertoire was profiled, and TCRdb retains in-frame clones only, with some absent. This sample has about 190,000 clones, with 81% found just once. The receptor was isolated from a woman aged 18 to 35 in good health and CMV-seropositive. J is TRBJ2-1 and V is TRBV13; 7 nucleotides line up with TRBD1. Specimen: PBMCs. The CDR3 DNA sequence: TGTGCCAGCAGCTACCGGGACAGTAGCTACAATGAGCAGTTCTTC. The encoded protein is CASSYRDSSYNEQFF.